The 30 T cell receptor beta chains below come from one sample, sequenced in a study of cytomegalovirus exposure and HLA in healthy donors. The PCR made use of 60 Vbeta and 13 Jbeta primers. This table comes from immunoSEQ multiplex PCR, and its TCRdb copy is limited to in-frame clones, with some not included. The table records around 100,000 clones, about three quarters of them present only once. Sequencing input: PBMCs. These receptors originate from a woman aged 18 to 35 in good health and CMV-seropositive.

The V gene is TRBV11-3, the J gene TRBJ1-1; tentatively, D is TRBD1 (6 bases). Trimming stripped 3 bases from V and 4 bases from J, with 12 bases between. The CDR3 extends over 14 amino acids. CDR1 is SGHNT and CDR2 is YENEEA in the germline V gene. The DNA for the CDR3 is TGTGCCAGCAGCTTGGGCAGGGGAAGCACTGAAGCTTTCTTT. Its protein product is CASSLGRGSTEAFF.

The chain has TRBV7-9 and TRBJ2-1, with D hard to call. Trimming stripped 5 bases from V and 1 base from J, with 12 bases between. Germline CDR1 reads SEHNR; CDR2 reads FQNEAQ (reference sequence). CDR3 length equals 15 residues. The CDR3 nucleotides are TGTGCCAGCAGCCCTCAATCGGGTTCCTACAATGAGCAGTTCTTC. Protein product: CASSPQSGSYNEQFF.

The chain carries TRBV10-2 and TRBJ1-4; D remains ambiguous. The CDR3 runs to 13 residues. CDR1 and CDR2 from the germline V gene are WSHSY and SAAADI. V lost 2 bases and J 6 bases, leaving 7 bases between the germline ends. CDR3 sequence: CASSENGDEKLFF. The CDR3 DNA is TGCGCCAGCAGTGAGAACGGGGATGAAAAACTGTTTTTT.

This clone was seen only once. The J gene is TRBJ2-5, the V gene TRBV7-9, with 8 bases lining up with TRBD1. Trimming at V came to 9 bases and at J to 6 bases, leaving 6 bases not matched to a gene. This CDR3 has 12 residues. Per the germline V gene, CDR1 is SEHNR and CDR2 is FQNEAQ (reference sequence). CDR3 loop: CASAGGFKTQYF. As DNA, the CDR3 is TGTGCCAGTGCAGGGGGCTTTAAGACCCAGTACTTC.

About this clone: Compared with germline, one end of the junction differs, possibly owing to a read error. The gene calls are TRBV30 and TRBJ2-1; 7 nucleotides agree with TRBD2. The CDR3 covers 10 residues. Germline-derived CDR1 and CDR2 are GTSNPN and SVGIG (reference sequence). The CDR3 sequence is CAWSGTSLIF. The CDR3 DNA reads as TGTGCCTGGAGTGGGACTAGTTTGATCTTC.

CDR3 sequence (DNA): TGTGCCAGCACCAAGACAGGGTTGAACACTGAAGCTTTCTTT. It specifies CASTKTGLNTEAFF. The chain combines TRBV9 with TRBJ1-1; 7 positions agree with TRBD1. After removal of 6 bases from V and 0 bases from J, the junction contained 5 bases not matched to a gene. This CDR3 is built from 14 residues. Germline lookup yields CDR1 SGDLS and CDR2 YYNGEE.

The chain couples TRBV18 to TRBJ2-3; weak D call: TRBD2 (5 bases). Deletions cut 3 bases from V and 4 bases from J, with 11 bases between. Germline V CDR1 and CDR2: KGHSH, LQKENI. The CDR3 length is 14 residues. The CDR3 bases are TGTGCCAGCTCACCGGGTAGCGACTCAGATACGCAGTATTTT. It encodes CASSPGSDSDTQYF.

This chain uses TRBV4-2 with TRBJ2-1; D gene uncertain. CDR1 LGHNA and CDR2 YNFKEQ come from the germline V gene. The CDR3 contains 17 residues. V dropped 0 bases and J dropped 0 bases, with 12 bases sitting between them. The CDR3 DNA reads as TGTGCCAGCAGCCAAGAGAGTGGCGGAAGCTCCTACAATGAGCAGTTCTTC. Translation gives CASSQESGGSSYNEQFF.

The rearrangement uses TRBV15 and TRBJ2-7, with TRBD1 matching over 7 bases. J was trimmed by 3 bases and V by 1 base; bases with no gene match: 6. Germline CDR1 and CDR2: LNHNV and YYDKDF (reference sequence). The CDR3 runs to 15 residues. The CDR3 DNA reads TGTGCCACCAGCAGAGCCGGGACAGTCGGCTACGAGCAGTACTTC. This codes for CATSRAGTVGYEQYF.

This sequence joins TRBV4-1 and TRBJ2-7, with 7 bases identical to TRBD1. Germline V gives CDR1 MGHRA, CDR2 YSYEKL. This CDR3 is built from 17 residues. With 0 bases clipped from V and 2 bases from J, the junction kept 10 bases outside the gene matches. Here the CDR3 reads CASSQEAYRGQAYEQYF. In nucleotides, the CDR3 is TGCGCCAGCAGCCAAGAAGCCTACAGGGGTCAAGCCTACGAGCAGTACTTC.

The CDR3, as DNA: TGTGCCAGCAGCGTGTCCGGGACTAGCTCCTACAATGAGCAGTTCTTC. Protein product: CASSVSGTSSYNEQFF. The chain is built from TRBV9 and TRBJ2-1; 8 nucleotides agree with TRBD2. V lost 2 bases to trimming and J lost 0 bases; unmatched junction nucleotides: 4. CDR1 is SGDLS, CDR2 YYNGEE, per germline. The length of the CDR3 is 16 residues.

The rearrangement uses TRBV6-5 and TRBJ2-3, with TRBD2 identical over 9 bases. The V segment lost 5 bases and the J segment 5 bases; nucleotides outside the gene matches: 8. Germline CDR1 MNHEY, CDR2 SVGAGI. The CDR3 is 15 residues long. This chain's CDR3 is CASSGLAGVKDTQYF. CDR3 sequence (DNA): TGTGCCAGCAGTGGATTAGCGGGAGTCAAAGATACGCAGTATTTT.

This clone was seen only a few times. For the CDR3, the DNA is TGTGCCAGCAGCCATCCCCCCGCGGGGGGCAATTCACCCCTCCACTTT. Protein product: CASSHPPAGGNSPLHF. This chain connects TRBV4-2 to TRBJ1-6, with a possible D match to TRBD1 (6 bases). CDR1 is LGHNA, CDR2 YNFKEQ, per germline. The CDR3 has 16 amino acids. The germline V and J ends were trimmed by 3 bases and 7 bases, with 16 bases remaining between them.

The chain combines TRBV27 with TRBJ1-5; D is unresolved. The germline V gene encodes CDR1 MNHEY and CDR2 SMNVEV (reference sequence). This CDR3 contains 13 residues. Trimming stripped 3 bases from V and 1 base from J, with 4 bases between. This CDR3 is CASSFQSNQPQHF. The DNA of the CDR3 is TGTGCCAGCAGTTTTCAGAGCAATCAGCCCCAGCATTTT.

The rearrangement links TRBV28 to TRBJ2-5; 14 nucleotides line up with TRBD2. Germline-derived CDR1 and CDR2 are MDHEN and SYDVKM. The CDR3 consists of 20 residues. J gave up 2 bases and V 5 bases, and 16 bases lay outside the gene matches. CDR3 residues: CASSPSTTGLAGGVQETQYF. CDR3 sequence (DNA): TGTGCCAGCAGTCCCTCGACGACAGGACTAGCGGGAGGTGTACAAGAGACCCAGTACTTC.

The chain has TRBV29-1 and TRBJ1-1; 7 bases line up with TRBD1. This CDR3 spans 12 amino acids. Germline values: CDR1 SQVTM, CDR2 ANQGSEA. The J segment lost 3 bases and the V segment lost 6 bases, leaving 4 bases of the junction unmatched. The CDR3 sequence: CSVNRGYTEAFF. For the CDR3, the DNA is TGCAGCGTGAACAGGGGCTACACTGAAGCTTTCTTT.

This clone was seen only a few times. J is TRBJ2-1 and V is TRBV19; 7 bases fit TRBD2. The CDR3 spans 14 residues. Trimming cost V 8 bases and J 4 bases; bases outside gene matches: 8. Germline values: CDR1 LNHDA, CDR2 SQIVND (reference sequence). The CDR3 sequence is CASRTSGNYNEQFF. CDR3 sequence (DNA): TGTGCCAGTCGGACTAGTGGGAATTACAATGAGCAGTTCTTC.

The genes are TRBV28 and TRBJ1-5, with TRBD1 identical over 9 bases. The germline CDR1 and CDR2 sequences are MDHEN and SYDVKM. This CDR3 has 18 amino acids. The ends lost 7 bases at V and 7 bases at J; junction bases unmatched: 20. This chain's CDR3 is CASTMSGLTGGRRQPQHF. The CDR3 nucleotides are TGTGCCAGCACCATGAGCGGGTTAACAGGGGGCCGGCGGCAGCCCCAGCATTTT.

The chain employs TRBV27 and TRBJ2-3, with 10 bases aligning to TRBD2. With 5 bases clipped from V and 6 bases from J, the junction kept 11 bases outside the gene matches. CDR1 and CDR2 from the germline V gene are MNHEY and SMNVEV (reference sequence). The CDR3 totals 16 residues. CDR3: CASSAPGTSEWDTQYF. The CDR3 DNA reads as TGTGCCAGCAGTGCACCCGGGACTAGCGAGTGGGATACGCAGTATTTT.

V usage is TRBV9 and J usage is TRBJ1-1; 7 bases map to TRBD1. This CDR3 contains 17 residues. The V segment lost 1 base and the J segment 0 bases; nucleotides outside the gene matches: 9. Germline V gives CDR1 SGDLS, CDR2 YYNGEE. CDR3 loop: CASSVTGDYSMNTEAFF. For the CDR3, the DNA is TGTGCCAGCAGCGTAACAGGGGATTACTCTATGAACACTGAAGCTTTCTTT.

The V gene is TRBV4-2, the J gene TRBJ2-5; 8 nucleotides agree with TRBD1. The CDR3 spans 15 residues. Trimming took 0 bases from V and 6 from J; bases not matched to a gene: 6. Germline values: CDR1 LGHNA, CDR2 YNFKEQ. This CDR3 reads CASSQDLDRAQTQYF. The CDR3 DNA sequence: TGTGCCAGCAGCCAAGATCTGGACAGGGCGCAGACCCAGTACTTC.

This clone was counted only a few times. The chain joins TRBV30 to TRBJ1-6; 9 nucleotides line up with TRBD1. The CDR3 totals 16 residues. Germline assignment: CDR1 GTSNPN and CDR2 SVGIG (reference sequence). Unmatched junction bases numbered 11, after V lost 2 bases and J lost 9 bases. CDR3 protein: CAWSPSTGGDSSPLHF. In DNA form, the CDR3 reads TGTGCCTGGAGTCCCTCGACAGGGGGGGATAGTTCACCCCTCCACTTT.

In nucleotides, the CDR3 is TGTGCCAGCAGCGCAGGACTAGCGGGACGCACAGATACGCAGTATTTT. Protein sequence: CASSAGLAGRTDTQYF. The chain combines TRBV7-4 with TRBJ2-3; 12 positions agree with TRBD2. The CDR3 spans 16 residues. Germline V lookup: CDR1 SGHVT, CDR2 SQSDAQ. Unmatched junction bases numbered 4, after V lost 5 bases and J lost 1 base.

This clone was observed a single time. The J gene is TRBJ1-3, the V gene TRBV29-1; D is uncertain. Trimming cost V 0 bases and J 0 bases, with 18 bases left between them. CDR1 is SQVTM, CDR2 ANQGSEA, per germline. The CDR3 is 18 residues long. This CDR3 reads CSVEDLHTELSSGNTIYF. The CDR3, as DNA: TGCAGCGTTGAAGATCTTCATACAGAGTTGAGCTCTGGAAACACCATATATTTT.

DNA of the CDR3: TGTGCCAGCAGTGAAGGGACTAGCGGGATCTACGAGCAGTACTTC. Protein product: CASSEGTSGIYEQYF. The J gene is TRBJ2-7, the V gene TRBV2, with 12 positions matching TRBD2. The CDR3 runs to 15 residues. Germline assignment: CDR1 SNHLY and CDR2 FYNNEI. Germline trimming cut 1 base from V and 3 bases from J; bases unmatched to any gene: 1.

CDR3 in DNA: TGTGCCAGCAGCCAATGGCCCAACAGGGACAACTATGGCTACACCTTC. Protein product: CASSQWPNRDNYGYTF. The chain uses TRBV7-9 and TRBJ1-2, with a tentative D call TRBD1 (6 bases). Looked up from germline, CDR1 is SEHNR and CDR2 is FQNEAQ (reference sequence). This CDR3 has 16 amino acids. Trimming shortened V by 5 bases and J by 2 bases, and 18 bases separated the two germline ends.

The chain employs TRBV30 and TRBJ2-1, with 12 positions matching TRBD2. Germline V gene sequence: CDR1 GTSNPN, CDR2 SVGIG (reference sequence). The CDR3 has 14 residues. J gave up 5 bases and V 5 bases, and 4 bases lay outside the gene matches. The CDR3 loop reads CAWVGLAGNNEQFF. The CDR3 DNA reads as TGTGCCTGGGTAGGACTAGCGGGAAACAATGAGCAGTTCTTC.

The chain carries TRBV4-2 and TRBJ2-2; D possibly corresponds to TRBD2 (5 bases). The length of the CDR3 is 14 residues. Germline CDR1 reads LGHNA; CDR2 reads YNFKEQ. V was trimmed by 4 bases and J by 3 bases, leaving 9 bases between them. The CDR3 is CASSRGLDTGELFF. Here the CDR3 DNA reads TGTGCCAGCAGCCGCGGACTGGACACCGGGGAGCTGTTTTTT.

In this sample, this clone turned up a few times. The V call is TRBV7-9, the J call TRBJ1-2; D ambiguous. The CDR3 runs to 13 residues. CDR1 SEHNR and CDR2 FQNEAQ come from the germline V gene (reference sequence). V lost 1 base and J lost 3, with 6 bases in between. The CDR3 sequence: CASSLGGYYGYTF. The CDR3 region has the DNA TGTGCCAGCAGCTTAGGAGGGTACTATGGCTACACCTTC.

The CDR3 region has the DNA TGTGCCAGCAGGAGACAGGTGGGAGGCAATCAGCCCCAGCATTTT. Protein: CASRRQVGGNQPQHF. J is TRBJ1-5 and V is TRBV6-5; TRBD1 is a possible D gene (6 bases). The V and J ends lost 6 bases and 2 bases respectively, with 14 bases between them. CDR1 and CDR2 from the germline V gene are MNHEY and SVGAGI. The CDR3 runs to 15 residues.